The T cell receptor (beta chain) described here comes from a study of T cells in Graves' hyperthyroidism and ophthalmopathy. Findings of the study overall: Blood held most thyroid clonotypes expanded above 0.001 frequency.

As for this clonotype: Its specificity is unknown. An end of the junction does not agree with germline; a read error may underlie this.

The CDR3 spans 13 residues. CDR1 and CDR2 (germline): MNHNY, SVGAGI (reference sequence). At least 3 on the Clinical Activity Score was recorded for ophthalmopathy patients, who also had NOSPECS grade at least 4 and duration under 3 months. The PBMCs were sourced from fresh peripheral blood (around 9.3 ml). Amplified TCR beta CDR3 regions came from RNA transcripts. When the TCR CDR3 underwent first-round RT-PCR, the HTBI primer set was used. TCRdb re-analysed the multiplex PCR reads in MiXCR, keeping a single row per CDR3 protein. The sample has roughly 640,000 distinct CDR3 sequences; about a sixth are singletons.

This TCR came from a woman in her thirties or forties with Graves' ophthalmopathy. The rearrangement joins TRBV6-6 to TRBJ1-1, with D uncertain. Material for sequencing was blood. The CDR3 loop reads CTSSYSSNTEAFF. In nucleotides, the CDR3 is TGTACCAGCAGTTACTCTTCGAACACTGAAGCTTTCTTT.